These 13 T cell receptor beta chains were sequenced from one sample in a study of blood T cell repertoires in COVID-19. Generated by immunoSEQ multiplex PCR, the TCRdb table keeps only in-frame clones and is missing some. The sample consists of approximately 300,000 clones, approximately 85% of them appearing once. The sample comprised PBMCs or T cells enriched from blood (not recorded which). Receptor source: a woman in her twenties or thirties who had recovered from COVID-19.

CDR3 sequence reads: CASSQDQRDGVLYEQYF. The CDR3 nucleotides are TGTGCCAGCAGCCAAGATCAGCGGGACGGTGTTTTATACGAGCAGTACTTC. The chain carries TRBV4-2 and TRBJ2-7, with 7 bases matching TRBD2. CDR3 length: 17 amino acids. With 0 bases clipped from V and 4 bases from J, the junction kept 12 bases outside the gene matches. Germline CDR1 and CDR2: LGHNA and YNFKEQ.

For the CDR3, the DNA is TGTGCCAGCAGCTCCAACAGGGGGCATGAAGCTTTCTTT. This encodes CASSSNRGHEAFF. The chain couples TRBV5-5 to TRBJ1-1; TRBD1 agrees at 9 bases. The CDR3 spans 13 residues. Germline CDR1 and CDR2: SGHKS and YYEKEE (reference sequence). Germline trimming cut 3 bases from V and 7 bases from J; bases unmatched to any gene: 4.

The gene calls are TRBV24-1 and TRBJ2-1; D gene ambiguous. Germline CDR1 KGHDR, CDR2 SFDVKD. The CDR3 consists of 11 residues. The V end lost 5 bases, the J end lost 7 bases, and 5 bases lay between the germline ends. DNA of the CDR3: TGTGCCACCAGTGCCCTAAATGAGCAGTTCTTC. Translated: CATSALNEQFF.

The rearrangement uses TRBV10-3 and TRBJ2-7, with 9 bases lining up with TRBD1. The CDR3 totals 13 residues. Germline values: CDR1 ENHRY, CDR2 SYGVKD. V was clipped by 6 bases and J by 12 bases; unmatched bases: 12. This CDR3 is CAIRWDREGTRYF. DNA of the CDR3: TGTGCCATCAGATGGGACAGGGAAGGAACCCGGTACTTC.

This chain connects TRBV27 to TRBJ1-5, with 8 bases lining up with TRBD1. CDR1 MNHEY and CDR2 SMNVEV come from the germline V gene (reference sequence). Trimming removed 5 bases from V and 6 bases from J; junction bases left unmatched: 15. This CDR3 is built from 17 residues. The CDR3 DNA follows: TGTGCCAGCAGTCCCCGATCGGACAGGGTGGGTCGTCAGCCCCAGCATTTT. Residues: CASSPRSDRVGRQPQHF.

This sequence joins TRBV28 and TRBJ1-1; D is perhaps TRBD1 (6 bases). V was pared by 5 bases and J by 4 bases, with 17 bases between. Germline V gene data show CDR1 as MDHEN and CDR2 as SYDVKM. The CDR3 runs to 15 residues. CDR3 bases: TGTGCCAGCAGTACCCGACAGGACCCGACCACTGAAGCTTTCTTT. This translates into CASSTRQDPTTEAFF.

The chain combines TRBV19 with TRBJ1-5; perhaps TRBD1 as D (6 bases). Trimming took off 0 bases at V and 5 bases at J, with 23 bases between the two ends. The CDR3 covers 19 residues. Germline-derived CDR1 and CDR2 are LNHDA and SQIVND (reference sequence). CDR3 sequence reads: CASSIDRPAQGHSDQPQHF. The CDR3 DNA reads TGTGCCAGTAGTATAGATCGTCCGGCGCAGGGGCATTCGGATCAGCCCCAGCATTTT.

The chain couples TRBV5-1 to TRBJ2-3; 7 bases are shared with TRBD1. Per germline, CDR1 SGHRS and CDR2 YFSETQ. V lost 4 bases to trimming and J lost 4 bases; unmatched junction nucleotides: 9. This CDR3 has 15 residues. The CDR3 here is CASSPPWTGADTQYF. CDR3 nucleotides: TGCGCCAGCAGCCCTCCGTGGACAGGTGCAGATACGCAGTATTTT.

The rearrangement links TRBV15 to TRBJ1-5, with a tentative D call TRBD1 (5 bases). This CDR3 spans 14 amino acids. Germline-derived CDR1 and CDR2 are LNHNV and YYDKDF (reference sequence). The V and J ends lost 0 bases and 5 bases respectively, with 8 bases between them. CDR3 bases: TGTGCCACCAGCAGAGAGGGGCGTTATCAGCCCCAGCATTTT. This sequence encodes CATSREGRYQPQHF.

V usage is TRBV10-3 and J usage is TRBJ2-7, with 10 bases aligning to TRBD1. Trimming cost V 6 bases and J 6 bases; bases outside gene matches: 8. The CDR3 is 14 residues long. Germline CDR1 reads ENHRY; CDR2 reads SYGVKD. CDR3 bases: TGTGCCATCAGGGCCGGGACAGGGGTTTTCGAGCAGTACTTC. It specifies CAIRAGTGVFEQYF.

The chain links TRBV11-2 to TRBJ2-1, with TRBD2 matching over 7 bases. With 5 bases clipped from V and 7 bases from J, the junction kept 11 bases outside the gene matches. In germline, CDR1 is SGHAT, CDR2 FQNNGV. The CDR3 spans 15 residues. The CDR3 DNA reads TGTGCCAGCAGCCTGGAGGCGGGAGTATCAAATGAGCAGTTCTTC. It codes for CASSLEAGVSNEQFF.

The chain couples TRBV10-3 to TRBJ1-4; 10 nucleotides agree with TRBD1. This CDR3 has 15 residues. The V gene's germline CDR1 is ENHRY and CDR2 SYGVKD. The V segment lost 2 bases and the J segment 14 bases; nucleotides outside the gene matches: 11. The DNA of the CDR3 is TGTGCCATCAGTGAGGGTGGACAGGGGGAATACTCGCTGTTTTTT. Its translation: CAISEGGQGEYSLFF.

This rearrangement joins TRBV12-3 or TRBV12-4 to TRBJ2-7, with D perhaps TRBD1 (6 bases). This CDR3 spans 13 amino acids. Trimming removed 6 bases at V and 5 bases at J, with 14 bases between. CDR3 residues: CASSDGQSDEQYF. The CDR3 bases are TGTGCCAGCAGCGATGGACAGTCTGACGAGCAGTACTTC.